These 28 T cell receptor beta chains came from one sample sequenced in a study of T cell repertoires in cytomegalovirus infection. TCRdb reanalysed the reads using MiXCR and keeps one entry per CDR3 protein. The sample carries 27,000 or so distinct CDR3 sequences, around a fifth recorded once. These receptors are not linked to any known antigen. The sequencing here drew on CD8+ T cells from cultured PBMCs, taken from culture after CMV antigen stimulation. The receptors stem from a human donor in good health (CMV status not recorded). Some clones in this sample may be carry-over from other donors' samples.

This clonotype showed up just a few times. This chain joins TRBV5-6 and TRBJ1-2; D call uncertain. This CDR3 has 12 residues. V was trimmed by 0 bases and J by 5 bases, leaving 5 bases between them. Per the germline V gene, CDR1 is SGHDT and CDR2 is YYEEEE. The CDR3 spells CASSLGGYGYTF. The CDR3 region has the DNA TGTGCCAGCAGCTTGGGAGGGTATGGCTACACCTTC.

The CDR3 nucleotides read TGCGCCAGCAGCTTGGACGGGGAGAGGGCCGGGGAGCTGTTTTTT. Translated, it gives CASSLDGERAGELFF. V and J are TRBV5-1 and TRBJ2-2, with D possibly being TRBD2 (5 bases). Trimming left V 0 bases short and J 6 bases short, with 12 bases between. The CDR3 extends over 15 amino acids. Germline values: CDR1 SGHRS, CDR2 YFSETQ.

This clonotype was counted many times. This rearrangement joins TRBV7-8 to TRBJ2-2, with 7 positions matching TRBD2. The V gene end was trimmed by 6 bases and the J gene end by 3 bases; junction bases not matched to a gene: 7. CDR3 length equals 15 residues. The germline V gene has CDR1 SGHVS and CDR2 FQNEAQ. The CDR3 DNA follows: TGTGCCAGCAGTCCTTTTGGGGGGGACACCGGGGAGCTGTTTTTT. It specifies CASSPFGGDTGELFF. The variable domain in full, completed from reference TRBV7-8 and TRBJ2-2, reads GAGVSQSPRYKVAKRGQDVALRCDPISGHVSLFWYQQALGQGPEFLTYFQNEAQLDKSGLPSDRFFAERPEGSVSTLKIQRTQQEDSAVYLCASSPFGGDTGELFFGEGSRLTVL.

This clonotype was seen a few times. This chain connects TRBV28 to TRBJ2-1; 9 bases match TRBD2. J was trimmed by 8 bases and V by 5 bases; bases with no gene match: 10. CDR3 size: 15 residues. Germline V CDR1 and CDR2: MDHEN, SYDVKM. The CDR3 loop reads CASSAPSGGSHEQFF. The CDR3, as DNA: TGTGCCAGCAGTGCGCCGAGCGGGGGGTCCCATGAGCAGTTCTTC.

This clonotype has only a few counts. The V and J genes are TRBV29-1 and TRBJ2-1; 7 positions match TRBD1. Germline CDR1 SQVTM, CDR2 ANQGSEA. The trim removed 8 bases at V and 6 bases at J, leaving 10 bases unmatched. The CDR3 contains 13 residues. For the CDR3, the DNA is TGCAGCCCACGGACAGGAGAATTCAATGAGCAGTTCTTC. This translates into CSPRTGEFNEQFF.

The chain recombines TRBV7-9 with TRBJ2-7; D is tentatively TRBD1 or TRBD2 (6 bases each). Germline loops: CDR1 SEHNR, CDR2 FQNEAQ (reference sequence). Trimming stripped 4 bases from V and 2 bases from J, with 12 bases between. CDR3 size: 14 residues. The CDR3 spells CASSSKGGPYEQYF. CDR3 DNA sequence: TGTGCCAGCAGCTCTAAGGGGGGTCCCTACGAGCAGTACTTC.

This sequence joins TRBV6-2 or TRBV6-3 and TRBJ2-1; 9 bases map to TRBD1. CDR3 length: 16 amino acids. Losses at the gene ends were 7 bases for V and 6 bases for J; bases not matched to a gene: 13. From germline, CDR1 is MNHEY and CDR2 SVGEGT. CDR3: CASTPPGTGMVNEQFF. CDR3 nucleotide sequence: TGTGCCAGCACTCCCCCCGGGACAGGGATGGTCAATGAGCAGTTCTTC.

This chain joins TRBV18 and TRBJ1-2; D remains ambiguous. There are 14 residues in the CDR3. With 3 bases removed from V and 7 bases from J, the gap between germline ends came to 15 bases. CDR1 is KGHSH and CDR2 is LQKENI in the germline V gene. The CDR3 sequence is CASSPPVVLAGYTF. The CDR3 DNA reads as TGTGCCAGCTCACCCCCGGTCGTACTTGCTGGCTACACCTTC.

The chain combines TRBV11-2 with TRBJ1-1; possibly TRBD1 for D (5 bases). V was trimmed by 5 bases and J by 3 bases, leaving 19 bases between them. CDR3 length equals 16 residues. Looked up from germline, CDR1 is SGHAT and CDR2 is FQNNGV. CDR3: CASSPRQGEGYTEAFF. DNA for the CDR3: TGTGCCAGCAGCCCGCGACAAGGGGAAGGGTACACTGAAGCTTTCTTT.

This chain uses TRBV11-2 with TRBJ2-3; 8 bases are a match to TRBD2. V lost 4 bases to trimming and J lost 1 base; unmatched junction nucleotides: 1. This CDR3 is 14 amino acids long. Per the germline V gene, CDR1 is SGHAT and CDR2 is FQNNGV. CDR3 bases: TGTGCCAGCAGCTCCGGGGGGGGCACAGATACGCAGTATTTT. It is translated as CASSSGGGTDTQYF. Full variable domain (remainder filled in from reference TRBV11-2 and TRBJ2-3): EAGVAQSPRYKIIEKRQSVAFWCNPISGHATLYWYQQILGQGPKLLIQFQNNGVVDDSQLPKDRFSAERLKGVDSTLKIQPAKLEDSAVYLCASSSGGGTDTQYFGPGTRLTVL.

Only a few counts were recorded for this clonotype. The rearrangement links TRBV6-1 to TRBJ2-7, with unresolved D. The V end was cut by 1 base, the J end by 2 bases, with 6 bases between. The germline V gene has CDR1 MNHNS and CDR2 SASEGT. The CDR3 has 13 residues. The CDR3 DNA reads TGTGCCAGCAGTGAAGGGGTTACCTACGAGCAGTACTTC. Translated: CASSEGVTYEQYF.

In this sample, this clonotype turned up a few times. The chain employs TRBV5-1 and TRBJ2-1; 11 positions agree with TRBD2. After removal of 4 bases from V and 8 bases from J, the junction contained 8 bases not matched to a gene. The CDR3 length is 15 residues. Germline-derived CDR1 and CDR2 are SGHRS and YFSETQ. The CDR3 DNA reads TGCGCCAGCAGCGGATTAGCGGGGGGGGCTGATGAGCAGTTCTTC. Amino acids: CASSGLAGGADEQFF.

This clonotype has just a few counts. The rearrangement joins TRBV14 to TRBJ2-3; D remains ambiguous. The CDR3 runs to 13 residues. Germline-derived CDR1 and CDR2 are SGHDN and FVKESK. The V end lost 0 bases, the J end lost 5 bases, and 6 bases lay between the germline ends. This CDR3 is CASSQDVRDTQYF. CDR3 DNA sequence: TGTGCCAGCAGCCAAGATGTTCGAGATACGCAGTATTTT.

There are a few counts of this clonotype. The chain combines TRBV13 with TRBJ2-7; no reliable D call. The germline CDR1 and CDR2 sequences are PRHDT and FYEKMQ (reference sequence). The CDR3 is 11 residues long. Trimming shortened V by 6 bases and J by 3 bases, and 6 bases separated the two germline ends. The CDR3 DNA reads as TGTGCCAGCAGTTACCTCTACGAGCAGTACTTC. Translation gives CASSYLYEQYF.

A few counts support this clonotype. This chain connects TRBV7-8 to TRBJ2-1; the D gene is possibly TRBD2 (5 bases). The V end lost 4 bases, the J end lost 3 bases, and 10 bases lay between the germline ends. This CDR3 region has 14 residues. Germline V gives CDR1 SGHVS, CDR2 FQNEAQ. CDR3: CASSSLGSYNEQFF. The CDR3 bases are TGTGCCAGCAGCTCGTTAGGGAGCTACAATGAGCAGTTCTTC.

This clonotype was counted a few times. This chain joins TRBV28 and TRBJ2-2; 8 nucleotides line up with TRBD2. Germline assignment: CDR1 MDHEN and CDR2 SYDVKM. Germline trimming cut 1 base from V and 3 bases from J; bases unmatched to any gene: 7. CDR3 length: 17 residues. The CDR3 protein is CASSLFSVAGYTGELFF. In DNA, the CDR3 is TGTGCCAGCAGTTTATTCTCTGTAGCGGGGTACACCGGGGAGCTGTTTTTT.

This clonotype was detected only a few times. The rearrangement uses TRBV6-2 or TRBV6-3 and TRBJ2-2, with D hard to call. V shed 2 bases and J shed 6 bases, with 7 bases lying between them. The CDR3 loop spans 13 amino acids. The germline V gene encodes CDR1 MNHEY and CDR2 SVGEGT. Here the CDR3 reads CASSYRGAGELFF. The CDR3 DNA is TGTGCCAGCAGTTACCGTGGGGCCGGGGAGCTGTTTTTT.

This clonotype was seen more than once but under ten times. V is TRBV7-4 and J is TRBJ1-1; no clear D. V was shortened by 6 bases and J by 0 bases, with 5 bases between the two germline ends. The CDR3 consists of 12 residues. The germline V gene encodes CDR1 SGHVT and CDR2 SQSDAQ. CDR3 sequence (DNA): TGTGCCAGCAGATTGATGAACACTGAAGCTTTCTTT. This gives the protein CASRLMNTEAFF.

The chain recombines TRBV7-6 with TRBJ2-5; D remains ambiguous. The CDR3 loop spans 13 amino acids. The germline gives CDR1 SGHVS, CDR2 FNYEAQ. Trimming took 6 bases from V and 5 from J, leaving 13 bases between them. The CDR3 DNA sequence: TGTGCCAGCAGTCAGGACGGGTCGGAGACCCAGTACTTC. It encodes CASSQDGSETQYF.

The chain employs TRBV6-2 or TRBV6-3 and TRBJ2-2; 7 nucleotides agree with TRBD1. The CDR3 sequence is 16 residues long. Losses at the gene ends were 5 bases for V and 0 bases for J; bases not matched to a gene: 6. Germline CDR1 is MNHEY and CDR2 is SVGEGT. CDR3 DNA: TGTGCCAGCAGTCCCGGACAGGACGCGAACACCGGGGAGCTGTTTTTT. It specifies CASSPGQDANTGELFF.

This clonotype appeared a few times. The CDR3: CAISGNTHGDTGELFF. CDR3 DNA: TGTGCCATCAGCGGAAACACCCACGGCGACACCGGGGAGCTGTTTTTT. This chain links TRBV10-3 with TRBJ2-2, with D unresolved. This CDR3 is built from 16 residues. Per the germline V gene, CDR1 is ENHRY and CDR2 is SYGVKD. Trimming stripped 6 bases from V and 3 bases from J, with 17 bases between.

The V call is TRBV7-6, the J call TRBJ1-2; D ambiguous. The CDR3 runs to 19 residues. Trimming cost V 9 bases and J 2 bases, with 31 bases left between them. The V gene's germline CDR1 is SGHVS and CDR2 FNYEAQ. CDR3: CASRPDPDDRLEINYGYTF. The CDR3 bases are TGTGCCAGTCGACCAGATCCCGATGACCGTTTAGAGATAAACTATGGCTACACCTTC.

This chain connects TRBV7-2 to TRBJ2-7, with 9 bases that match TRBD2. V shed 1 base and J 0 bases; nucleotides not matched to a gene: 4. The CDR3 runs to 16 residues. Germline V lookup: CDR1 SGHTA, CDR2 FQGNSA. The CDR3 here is CASSLVSGGSSYEQYF. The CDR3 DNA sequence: TGTGCCAGCAGCTTAGTAAGCGGGGGGAGCTCCTACGAGCAGTACTTC.

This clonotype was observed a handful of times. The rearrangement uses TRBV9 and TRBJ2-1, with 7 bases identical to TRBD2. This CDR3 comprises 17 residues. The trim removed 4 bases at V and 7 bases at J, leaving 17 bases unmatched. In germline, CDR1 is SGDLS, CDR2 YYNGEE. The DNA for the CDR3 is TGTGCCAGCAGCACCCACGCGGAGACGAGCGGGGTAAATGAGCAGTTCTTC. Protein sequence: CASSTHAETSGVNEQFF. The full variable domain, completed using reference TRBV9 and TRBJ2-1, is DSGVTQTPKHLITATGQRVTLRCSPRSGDLSVYWYQQSLDQGLQFLIQYYNGEERAKGNILERFSAQQFPDLHSELNLSSLELGDSALYFCASSTHAETSGVNEQFFGPGTRLTVL.

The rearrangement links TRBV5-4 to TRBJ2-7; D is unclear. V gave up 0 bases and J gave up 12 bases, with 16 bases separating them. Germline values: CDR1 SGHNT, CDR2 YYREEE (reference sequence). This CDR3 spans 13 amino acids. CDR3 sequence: CASSLEDGWSPYF. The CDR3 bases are TGTGCCAGCAGCTTGGAGGACGGCTGGTCACCGTACTTC.

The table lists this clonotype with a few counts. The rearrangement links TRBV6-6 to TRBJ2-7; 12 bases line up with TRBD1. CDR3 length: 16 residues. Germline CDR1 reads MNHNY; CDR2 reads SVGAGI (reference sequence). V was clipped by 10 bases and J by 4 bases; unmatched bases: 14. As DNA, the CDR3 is TGTGCCACCAGAGGAGGACCGGGACAGGGGGCTTACGAGCAGTACTTC. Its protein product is CATRGGPGQGAYEQYF.

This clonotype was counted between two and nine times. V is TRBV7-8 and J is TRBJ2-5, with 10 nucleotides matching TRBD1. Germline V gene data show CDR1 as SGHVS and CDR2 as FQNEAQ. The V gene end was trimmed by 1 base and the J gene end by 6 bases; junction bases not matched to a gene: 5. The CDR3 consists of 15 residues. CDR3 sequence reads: CASSLGTGGGKTQYF. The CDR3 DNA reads TGTGCCAGCAGCTTAGGGACAGGGGGTGGGAAGACCCAGTACTTC.

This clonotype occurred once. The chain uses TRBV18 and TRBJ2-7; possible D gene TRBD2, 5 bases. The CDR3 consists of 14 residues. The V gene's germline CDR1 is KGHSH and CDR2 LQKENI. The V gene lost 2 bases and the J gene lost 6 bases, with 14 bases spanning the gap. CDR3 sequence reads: CASSPGRVTSEQYF. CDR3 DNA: TGTGCCAGCTCACCAGGGCGGGTAACCTCCGAGCAGTACTTC. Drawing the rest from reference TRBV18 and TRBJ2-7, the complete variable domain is NAGVMQNPRHLVRRRGQEARLRCSPMKGHSHVYWYRQLPEEGLKFMVYLQKENIIDESGMPKERFSAEFPKEGPSILRIQQVVRGDSAAYFCASSPGRVTSEQYFGPGTRLTVT.